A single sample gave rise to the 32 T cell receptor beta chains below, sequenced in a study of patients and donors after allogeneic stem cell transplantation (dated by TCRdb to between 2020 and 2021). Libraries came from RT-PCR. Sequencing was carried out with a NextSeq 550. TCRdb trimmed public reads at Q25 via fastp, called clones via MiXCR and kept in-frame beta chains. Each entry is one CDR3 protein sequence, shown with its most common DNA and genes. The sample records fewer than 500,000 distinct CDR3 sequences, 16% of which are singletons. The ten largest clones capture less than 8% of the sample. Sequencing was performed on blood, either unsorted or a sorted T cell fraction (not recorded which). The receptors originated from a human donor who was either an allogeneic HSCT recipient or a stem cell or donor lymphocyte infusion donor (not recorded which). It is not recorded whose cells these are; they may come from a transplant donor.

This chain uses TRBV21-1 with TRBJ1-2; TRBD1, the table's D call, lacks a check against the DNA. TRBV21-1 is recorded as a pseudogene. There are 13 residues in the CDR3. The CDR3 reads CASNPTGSYGYTF. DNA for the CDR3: TGTGCCAGCAACCCAACGGGAAGCTATGGCTACACCTTC.

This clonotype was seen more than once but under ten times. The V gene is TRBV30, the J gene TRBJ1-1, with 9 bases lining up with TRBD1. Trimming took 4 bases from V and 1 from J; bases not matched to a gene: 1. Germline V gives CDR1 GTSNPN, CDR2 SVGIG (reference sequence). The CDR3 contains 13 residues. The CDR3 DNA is TGTGCCTGGACACAGGGGGCGAACACTGAAGCTTTCTTT. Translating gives CAWTQGANTEAFF.

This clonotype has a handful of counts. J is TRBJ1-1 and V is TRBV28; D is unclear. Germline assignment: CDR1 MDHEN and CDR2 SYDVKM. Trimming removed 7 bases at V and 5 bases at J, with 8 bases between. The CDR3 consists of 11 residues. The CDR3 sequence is CASTGRTEAFF. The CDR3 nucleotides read TGTGCCAGCACCGGCCGAACTGAAGCTTTCTTT.

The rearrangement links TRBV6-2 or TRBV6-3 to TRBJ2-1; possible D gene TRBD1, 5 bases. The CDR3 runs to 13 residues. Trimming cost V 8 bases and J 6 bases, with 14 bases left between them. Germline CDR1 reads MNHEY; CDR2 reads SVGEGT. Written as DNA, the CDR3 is TGTGCCAGCGCGAGAGACAGACCCAATGAGCAGTTCTTC. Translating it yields CASARDRPNEQFF.

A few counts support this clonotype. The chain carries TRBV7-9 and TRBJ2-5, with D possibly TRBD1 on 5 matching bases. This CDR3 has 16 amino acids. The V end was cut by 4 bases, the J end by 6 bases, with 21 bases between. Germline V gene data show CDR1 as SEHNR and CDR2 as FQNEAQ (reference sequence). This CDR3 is CASSSPPDRRTKTQYF. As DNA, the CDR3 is TGTGCCAGCAGCTCCCCCCCCGACAGAAGGACCAAGACCCAGTACTTC. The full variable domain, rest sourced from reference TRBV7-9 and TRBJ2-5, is DTGVSQNPRHKITKRGQNVTFRCDPISEHNRLYWYRQTLGQGPEFLTYFQNEAQLEKSRLLSDRFSAERPKGSFSTLEIQRTEQGDSAMYLCASSSPPDRRTKTQYFGPGTRLLVL.

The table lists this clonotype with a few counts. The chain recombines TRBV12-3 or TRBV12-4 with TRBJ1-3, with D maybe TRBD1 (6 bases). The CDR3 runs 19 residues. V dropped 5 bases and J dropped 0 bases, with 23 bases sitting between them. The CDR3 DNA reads TGTGCCAGCAGTCTCCACCGGGACAACCGCCGGAGCTCTGGAAACACCATATATTTT. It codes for CASSLHRDNRRSSGNTIYF.

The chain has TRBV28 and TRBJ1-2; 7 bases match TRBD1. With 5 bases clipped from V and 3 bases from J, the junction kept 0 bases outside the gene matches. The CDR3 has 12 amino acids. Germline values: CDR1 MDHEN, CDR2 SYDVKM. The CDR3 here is CASSGQDYGYTF. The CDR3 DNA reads TGTGCCAGCAGTGGACAGGACTATGGCTACACCTTC.

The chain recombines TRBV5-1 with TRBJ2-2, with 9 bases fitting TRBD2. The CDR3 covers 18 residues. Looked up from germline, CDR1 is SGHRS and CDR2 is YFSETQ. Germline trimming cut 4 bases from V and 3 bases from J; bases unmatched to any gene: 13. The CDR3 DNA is TGCGCCAGCAGCCCCTGGGGGATAGCGGGGGTGGACACCGGGGAGCTGTTTTTT. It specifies CASSPWGIAGVDTGELFF.

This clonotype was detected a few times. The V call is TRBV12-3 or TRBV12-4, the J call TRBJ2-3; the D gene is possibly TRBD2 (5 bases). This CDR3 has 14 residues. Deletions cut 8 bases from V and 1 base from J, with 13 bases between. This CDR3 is CASGREIRTDTQYF. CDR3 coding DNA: TGTGCCAGCGGACGGGAAATTCGCACAGATACGCAGTATTTT.

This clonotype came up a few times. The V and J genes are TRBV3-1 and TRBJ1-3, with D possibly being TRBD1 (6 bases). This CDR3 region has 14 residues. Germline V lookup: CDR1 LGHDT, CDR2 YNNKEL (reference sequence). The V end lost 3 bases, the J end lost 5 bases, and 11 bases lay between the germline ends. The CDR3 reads CASSQEQGRNTIYF. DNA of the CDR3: TGTGCCAGCAGCCAGGAACAGGGAAGAAACACCATATATTTT.

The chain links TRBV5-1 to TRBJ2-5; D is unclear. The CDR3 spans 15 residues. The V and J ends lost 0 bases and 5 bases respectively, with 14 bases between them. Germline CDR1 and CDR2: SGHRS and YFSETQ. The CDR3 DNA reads TGCGCCAGCAGCTTGGCCAATGGTGGGCGGGAGACCCAGTACTTC. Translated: CASSLANGGRETQYF. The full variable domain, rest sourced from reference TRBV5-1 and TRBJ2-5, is KAGVTQTPRYLIKTRGQQVTLSCSPISGHRSVSWYQQTPGQGLQFLFEYFSETQRNKGNFPGRFSGRQFSNSRSEMNVSTLELGDSALYLCASSLANGGRETQYFGPGTRLLVL.

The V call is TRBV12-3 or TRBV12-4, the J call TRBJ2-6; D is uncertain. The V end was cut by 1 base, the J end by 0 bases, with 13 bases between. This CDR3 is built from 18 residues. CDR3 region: CASSLVTAISSGANVLTF. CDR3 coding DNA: TGTGCCAGCAGTTTAGTTACAGCAATAAGCTCTGGGGCCAACGTCCTGACTTTC.

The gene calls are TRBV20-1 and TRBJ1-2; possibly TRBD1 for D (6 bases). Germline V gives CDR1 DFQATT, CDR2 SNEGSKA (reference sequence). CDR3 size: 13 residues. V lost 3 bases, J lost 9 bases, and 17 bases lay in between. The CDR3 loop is CSASPGGAPSYTF. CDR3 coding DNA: TGCAGTGCTAGTCCCGGGGGGGCCCCTAGCTACACCTTC.

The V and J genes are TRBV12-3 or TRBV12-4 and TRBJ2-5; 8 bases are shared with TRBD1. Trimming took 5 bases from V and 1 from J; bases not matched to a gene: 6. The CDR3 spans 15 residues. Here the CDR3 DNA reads TGTGCCAGCAGTCCTTCGACAGGGGTCCAAGAGACCCAGTACTTC. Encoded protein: CASSPSTGVQETQYF.

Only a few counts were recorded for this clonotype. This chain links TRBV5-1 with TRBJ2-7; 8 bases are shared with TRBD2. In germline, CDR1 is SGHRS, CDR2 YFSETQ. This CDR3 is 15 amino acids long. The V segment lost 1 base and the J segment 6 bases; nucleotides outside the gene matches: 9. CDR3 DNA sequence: TGCGCCAGCAGCTTGTTCTCGGGACTAGGACGCGAGCAGTACTTC. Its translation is CASSLFSGLGREQYF.

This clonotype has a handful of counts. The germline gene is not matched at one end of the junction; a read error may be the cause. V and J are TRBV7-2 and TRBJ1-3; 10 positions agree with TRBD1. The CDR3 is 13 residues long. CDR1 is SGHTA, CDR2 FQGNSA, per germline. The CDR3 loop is CASSQHPGTGAGF. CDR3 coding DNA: TGTGCCAGCAGCCAACACCCCGGGACAGGGGCTGGTTTT.

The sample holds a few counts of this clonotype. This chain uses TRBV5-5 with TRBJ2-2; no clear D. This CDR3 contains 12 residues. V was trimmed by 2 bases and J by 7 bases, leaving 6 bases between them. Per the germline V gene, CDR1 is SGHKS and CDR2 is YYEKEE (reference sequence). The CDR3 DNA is TGTGCCAGCAGCTTCCTTTACGGGGAGCTGTTTTTT. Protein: CASSFLYGELFF.

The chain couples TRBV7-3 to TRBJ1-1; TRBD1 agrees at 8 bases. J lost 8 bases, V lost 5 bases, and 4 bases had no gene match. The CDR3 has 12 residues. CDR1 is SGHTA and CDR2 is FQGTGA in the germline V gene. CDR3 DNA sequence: TGTGCCAGCAGCCACCCAGGGGGCGAAGCTTTCTTT. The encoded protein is CASSHPGGEAFF. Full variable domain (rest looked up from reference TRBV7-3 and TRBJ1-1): GAGVSQTPSNKVTEKGKYVELRCDPISGHTALYWYRQSLGQGPEFLIYFQGTGAADDSGLPNDRFFAVRPEGSVSTLKIQRTERGDSAVYLCASSHPGGEAFFGQGTRLTVV.

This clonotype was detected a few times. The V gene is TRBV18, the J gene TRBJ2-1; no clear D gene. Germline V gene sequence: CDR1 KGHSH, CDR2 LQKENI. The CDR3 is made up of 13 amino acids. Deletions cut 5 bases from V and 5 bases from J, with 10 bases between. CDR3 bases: TGTGCCAGCTCAAGTCTAACGGACAATGAGCAGTTCTTC. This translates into CASSSLTDNEQFF.

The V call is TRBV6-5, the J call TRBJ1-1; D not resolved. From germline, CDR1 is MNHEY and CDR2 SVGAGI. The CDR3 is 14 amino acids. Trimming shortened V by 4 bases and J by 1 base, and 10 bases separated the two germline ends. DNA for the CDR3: TGTGCCAGCAGTTTAGGGTTGGAGAACACTGAAGCTTTCTTT. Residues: CASSLGLENTEAFF.

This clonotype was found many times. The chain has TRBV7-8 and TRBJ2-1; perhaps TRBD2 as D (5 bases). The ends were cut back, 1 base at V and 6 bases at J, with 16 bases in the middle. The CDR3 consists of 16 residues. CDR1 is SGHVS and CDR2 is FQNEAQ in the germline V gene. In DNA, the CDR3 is TGTGCCAGCAGCTTAGGAACTAGTCTTCGTTCCAATGAGCAGTTCTTC. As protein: CASSLGTSLRSNEQFF.

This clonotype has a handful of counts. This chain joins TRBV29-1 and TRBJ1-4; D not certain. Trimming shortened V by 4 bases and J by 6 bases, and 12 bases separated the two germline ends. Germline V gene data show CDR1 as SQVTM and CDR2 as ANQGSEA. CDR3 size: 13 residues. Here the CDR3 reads CSVVKGKDEKLFF. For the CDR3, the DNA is TGCAGCGTTGTAAAAGGGAAGGATGAAAAACTGTTTTTT.

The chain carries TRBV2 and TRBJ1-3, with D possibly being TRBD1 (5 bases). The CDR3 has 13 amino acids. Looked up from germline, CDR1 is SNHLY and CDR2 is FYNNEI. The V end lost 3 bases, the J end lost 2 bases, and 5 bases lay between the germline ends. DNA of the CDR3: TGTGCCAGCAGTGACAGGGCTGGAAACACCATATATTTT. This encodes CASSDRAGNTIYF.

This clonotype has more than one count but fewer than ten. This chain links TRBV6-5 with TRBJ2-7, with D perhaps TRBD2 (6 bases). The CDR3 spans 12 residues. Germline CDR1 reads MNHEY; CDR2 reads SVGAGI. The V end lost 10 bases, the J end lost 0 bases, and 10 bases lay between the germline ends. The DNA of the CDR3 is TGTGCCATCGCGGGGCTCTCCTACGAGCAGTACTTC. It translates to CAIAGLSYEQYF.

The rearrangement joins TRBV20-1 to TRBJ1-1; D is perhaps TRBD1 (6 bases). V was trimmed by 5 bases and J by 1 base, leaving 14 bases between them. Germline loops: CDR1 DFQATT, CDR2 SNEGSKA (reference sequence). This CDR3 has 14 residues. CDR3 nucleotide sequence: TGCAGTGCTCGTAGGGGGTCATCGAACACTGAAGCTTTCTTT. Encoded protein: CSARRGSSNTEAFF.

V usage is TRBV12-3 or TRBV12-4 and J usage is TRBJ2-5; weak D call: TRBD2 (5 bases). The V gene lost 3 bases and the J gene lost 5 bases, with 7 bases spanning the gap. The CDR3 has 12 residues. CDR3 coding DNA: TGTGCCAGCAGTTTCAGAGGGGAGACCCAGTACTTC. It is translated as CASSFRGETQYF.

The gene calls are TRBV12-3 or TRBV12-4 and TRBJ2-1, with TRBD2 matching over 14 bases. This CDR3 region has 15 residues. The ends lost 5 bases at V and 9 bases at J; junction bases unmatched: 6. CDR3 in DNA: TGTGCCAGCAGTCCCCTTGGACTAGCGGGAGGTGAGCAGTTCTTC. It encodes CASSPLGLAGGEQFF.

The CDR3 sequence is CASSFLNEQYF. The DNA of the CDR3 is TGTGCCAGCAGTTTCTTAAACGAGCAGTACTTC. The chain combines TRBV27 with TRBJ2-7; D not resolved. The V end was cut by 3 bases, the J end by 5 bases, with 5 bases between. The CDR3 runs to 11 residues. Germline CDR1 and CDR2: MNHEY and SMNVEV (reference sequence).

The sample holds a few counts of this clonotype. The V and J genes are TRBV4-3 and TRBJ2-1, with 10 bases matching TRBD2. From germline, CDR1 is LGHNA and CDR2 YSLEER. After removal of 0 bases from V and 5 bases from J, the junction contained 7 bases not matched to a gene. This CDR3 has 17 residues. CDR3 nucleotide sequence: TGCGCCAGCAGCCAAGAATGGCGGCTAGCGGGGGACAATGAGCAGTTCTTC. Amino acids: CASSQEWRLAGDNEQFF.

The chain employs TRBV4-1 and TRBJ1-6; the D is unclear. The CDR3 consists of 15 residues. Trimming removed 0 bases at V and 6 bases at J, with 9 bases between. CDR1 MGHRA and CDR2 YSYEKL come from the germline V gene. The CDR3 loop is CASSQEPAVNSPLHF. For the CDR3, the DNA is TGCGCCAGCAGCCAAGAACCCGCGGTTAATTCACCCCTCCACTTT.

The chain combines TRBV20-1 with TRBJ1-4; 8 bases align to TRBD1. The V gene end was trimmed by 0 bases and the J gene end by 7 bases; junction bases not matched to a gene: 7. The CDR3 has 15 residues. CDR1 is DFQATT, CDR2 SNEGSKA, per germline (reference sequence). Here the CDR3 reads CSARDSGQGTEKLFF. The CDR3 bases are TGCAGTGCTAGAGACTCCGGACAGGGTACTGAAAAACTGTTTTTT.

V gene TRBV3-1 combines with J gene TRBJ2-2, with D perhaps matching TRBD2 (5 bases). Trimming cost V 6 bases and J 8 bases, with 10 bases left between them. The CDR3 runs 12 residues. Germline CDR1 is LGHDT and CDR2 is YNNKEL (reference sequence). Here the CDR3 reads CASSLREGELFF. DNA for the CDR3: TGTGCCAGCAGTCTGAGGGAAGGGGAGCTGTTTTTT.